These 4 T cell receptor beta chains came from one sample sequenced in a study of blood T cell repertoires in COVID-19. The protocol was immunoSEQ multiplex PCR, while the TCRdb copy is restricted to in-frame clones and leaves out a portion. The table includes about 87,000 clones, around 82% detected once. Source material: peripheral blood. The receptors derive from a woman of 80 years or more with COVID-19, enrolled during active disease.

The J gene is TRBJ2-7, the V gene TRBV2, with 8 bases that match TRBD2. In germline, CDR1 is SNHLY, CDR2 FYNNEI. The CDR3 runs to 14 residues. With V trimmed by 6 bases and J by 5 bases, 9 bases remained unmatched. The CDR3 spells CASRNPGRADEQYF. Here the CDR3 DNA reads TGTGCCAGCAGGAACCCCGGGAGGGCGGACGAGCAGTACTTC. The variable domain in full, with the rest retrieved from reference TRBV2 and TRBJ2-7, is EPEVTQTPSHQVTQMGQEVILRCVPISNHLYFYWYRQILGQKVEFLVSFYNNEISEKSEIFDDQFSVERPDGSNFTLKIRSTKLEDSAMYFCASRNPGRADEQYFGPGTRLTVT.

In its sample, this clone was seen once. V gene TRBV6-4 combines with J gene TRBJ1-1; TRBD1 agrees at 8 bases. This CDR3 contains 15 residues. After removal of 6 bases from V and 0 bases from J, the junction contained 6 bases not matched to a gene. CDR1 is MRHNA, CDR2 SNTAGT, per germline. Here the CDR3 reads CASRGQAPLNTEAFF. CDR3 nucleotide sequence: TGTGCCAGCAGGGGACAGGCGCCCCTGAACACTGAAGCTTTCTTT.

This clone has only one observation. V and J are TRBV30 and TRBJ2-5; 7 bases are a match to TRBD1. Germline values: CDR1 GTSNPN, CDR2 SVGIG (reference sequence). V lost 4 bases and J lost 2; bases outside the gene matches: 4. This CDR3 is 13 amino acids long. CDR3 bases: TGTGCCTGGACCGGGACAGCTCAAGAGACCCAGTACTTC. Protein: CAWTGTAQETQYF.

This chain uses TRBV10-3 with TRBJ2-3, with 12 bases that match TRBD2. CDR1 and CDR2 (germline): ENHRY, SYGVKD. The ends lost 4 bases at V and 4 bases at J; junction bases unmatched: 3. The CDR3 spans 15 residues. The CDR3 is CAISALAGGPDTQYF. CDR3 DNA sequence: TGTGCCATCAGTGCTCTAGCGGGAGGGCCAGATACGCAGTATTTT.